The 19 T cell receptor beta chains below all came from one sample that was sequenced in a study of T cells in Graves' hyperthyroidism and ophthalmopathy. TCR beta CDR3 regions were amplified from RNA. RT-PCR in the first round (using the HTBI primer set) targeted the TCR CDR3. TCRdb reanalysed the multiplex PCR reads using MiXCR and keeps one entry per CDR3 protein. The sample includes around 600,000 distinct CDR3 sequences, more than 15% of them seen just once. Sequencing was carried out using blood. The receptors stem from a woman between 35 and 50 years old with Graves' ophthalmopathy.

The gene calls are TRBV18 and TRBJ2-4, with a tentative D call TRBD2 (6 bases). CDR1 is KGHSH and CDR2 is LQKENI in the germline V gene. The CDR3 consists of 15 residues. V dropped 0 bases and J dropped 3 bases, with 9 bases sitting between them. The CDR3 protein is CASSPPPGDKNIQYF. The CDR3 nucleotides read TGTGCCAGCTCACCACCCCCGGGGGACAAAAACATTCAGTACTTC. The whole variable domain, remainder taken from reference TRBV18 and TRBJ2-4, is NAGVMQNPRHLVRRRGQEARLRCSPMKGHSHVYWYRQLPEEGLKFMVYLQKENIIDESGMPKERFSAEFPKEGPSILRIQQVVRGDSAAYFCASSPPPGDKNIQYFGAGTRLSVL.

The gene calls are TRBV5-1 and TRBJ2-3; 14 bases fit TRBD2. With V trimmed by 3 bases and J by 6 bases, 9 bases remained unmatched. Germline V gene data show CDR1 as SGHRS and CDR2 as YFSETQ. CDR3 size: 17 residues. This chain's CDR3 is CASSSFWTSGGLDTQYF. The CDR3 DNA reads as TGCGCCAGCAGCTCCTTCTGGACTAGCGGGGGGCTGGATACGCAGTATTTT.

Only a few counts were recorded for this clonotype. The rearrangement joins TRBV18 to TRBJ2-6; D unresolved. V gave up 2 bases and J gave up 2 bases, with 10 bases separating them. The CDR3 consists of 16 residues. Per the germline V gene, CDR1 is KGHSH and CDR2 is LQKENI. The CDR3 region is CASSPVSDPGANVLTF. The CDR3 DNA reads TGTGCCAGCTCACCAGTCTCAGATCCTGGGGCCAACGTCCTGACTTTC.

This clonotype occurred many times. The rearrangement links TRBV14 to TRBJ2-7; 8 positions match TRBD1. J lost 2 bases, V lost 5 bases, and 14 bases had no gene match. Germline V CDR1 and CDR2: SGHDN, FVKESK. There are 17 residues in the CDR3. Written as DNA, the CDR3 is TGTGCCAGCAGCAAACGGATTTTGGGACAGGCCCCCTACGAGCAGTACTTC. This encodes CASSKRILGQAPYEQYF.

A note on this clonotype: This clone may be a read error of a much larger clone one base away. This chain uses TRBV7-2 with TRBJ2-5; 11 nucleotides agree with TRBD2. Trimming removed 7 bases from V and 5 bases from J; junction bases left unmatched: 9. The germline V gene has CDR1 SGHTA and CDR2 FQGNSA. The CDR3 sequence is 15 residues long. The CDR3 region has the DNA TGTGCCAGCATCCCTAGCGGGGGGTCGTGGGAGACCCAGTACTTC. It codes for CASIPSGGSWETQYF.

The chain has TRBV20-1 and TRBJ2-1, with D hard to call. The germline V and J ends were trimmed by 8 bases and 8 bases, with 10 bases remaining between them. Germline assignment: CDR1 DFQATT and CDR2 SNEGSKA (reference sequence). CDR3 size: 10 residues. CDR3 loop: CSIRRDEQFF. Here the CDR3 DNA reads TGCAGTATTAGAAGGGATGAGCAGTTCTTC.

This clonotype was counted ten times or more. This chain's CDR3 is CASSFRQGRDQPQHF. As DNA, the CDR3 is TGTGCCAGCAGTTTTCGTCAGGGACGGGATCAGCCCCAGCATTTT. This chain uses TRBV27 with TRBJ1-5, with D tentatively TRBD1 (5 bases). The V end lost 3 bases, the J end lost 5 bases, and 14 bases lay between the germline ends. The CDR3 is made up of 15 amino acids. Germline assignment: CDR1 MNHEY and CDR2 SMNVEV (reference sequence).

This clonotype has a count of ten or more. The chain carries TRBV2 and TRBJ2-1; D gene uncertain. The germline V gene has CDR1 SNHLY and CDR2 FYNNEI. The V gene lost 6 bases and the J gene lost 4 bases, with 10 bases spanning the gap. This CDR3 has 13 residues. The CDR3 nucleotides are TGTGCCAGCAGAAAGGGATTATACAATGAGCAGTTCTTC. Protein sequence: CASRKGLYNEQFF.

This clonotype was counted ten times or more. This chain connects TRBV27 to TRBJ2-3, with no clear D. V shed 3 bases and J shed 2 bases, with 6 bases lying between them. The CDR3 runs to 13 residues. In germline, CDR1 is MNHEY, CDR2 SMNVEV (reference sequence). The chain's CDR3 is CASSFRFTDTQYF. The CDR3 nucleotides are TGTGCCAGCAGTTTTAGGTTCACAGATACGCAGTATTTT.

This clonotype appeared a few times. The chain joins TRBV4-1 to TRBJ2-3, with 10 bases that match TRBD1. Trimming cost V 5 bases and J 6 bases; bases outside gene matches: 14. Germline V lookup: CDR1 MGHRA, CDR2 YSYEKL. This CDR3 is built from 17 residues. The CDR3 reads CASSDIPDRGRGDTQYF. The CDR3, as DNA: TGCGCCAGCAGCGATATCCCAGACAGGGGGCGAGGGGATACGCAGTATTTT.

This clonotype was recorded many times. The chain combines TRBV6-1 with TRBJ2-5; TRBD1 might be the D (5 bases). In germline, CDR1 is MNHNS, CDR2 SASEGT. The ends were cut back, 4 bases at V and 2 bases at J, with 11 bases in the middle. The CDR3 totals 14 residues. CDR3 residues: CASSAGNKQETQYF. The CDR3 coding sequence is TGTGCCAGCAGTGCAGGGAACAAGCAAGAGACCCAGTACTTC.

The rearrangement joins TRBV11-1 to TRBJ1-1; D remains ambiguous. Trimming removed 5 bases at V and 6 bases at J, with 16 bases between. From germline, CDR1 is SGHAT and CDR2 FQDESV (reference sequence). The CDR3 loop spans 14 amino acids. The CDR3 spells CASSAPRSPAEAFF. The CDR3, as DNA: TGTGCCAGCAGCGCCCCGAGAAGCCCAGCTGAAGCTTTCTTT. The full variable domain, rest sourced from reference TRBV11-1 and TRBJ1-1, is EAEVAQSPRYKITEKSQAVAFWCDPISGHATLYWYRQILGQGPELLVQFQDESVVDDSQLPKDRFSAERLKGVDSTLKIQPAELGDSAMYLCASSAPRSPAEAFFGQGTRLTVV.

The V call is TRBV5-1, the J call TRBJ2-2; D is ambiguous. Trimming cost V 0 bases and J 0 bases, with 6 bases left between them. Germline V gene sequence: CDR1 SGHRS, CDR2 YFSETQ. This CDR3 has 15 residues. CDR3 loop: CASSLDSSNTGELFF. CDR3 sequence (DNA): TGCGCCAGCAGCTTGGACAGTTCGAACACCGGGGAGCTGTTTTTT.

The rearrangement joins TRBV12-3 or TRBV12-4 to TRBJ2-1; D tentatively fits TRBD1 or TRBD2 (5 bases each). The CDR3 has 15 amino acids. Trimming took off 5 bases at V and 3 bases at J, with 14 bases between the two ends. The CDR3 here is CASSRTQGVYNEQFF. CDR3 DNA: TGTGCCAGCAGTAGGACCCAGGGAGTCTACAATGAGCAGTTCTTC.

This clonotype has just a few counts. This chain joins TRBV20-1 and TRBJ1-5, with D possibly TRBD1 on 6 matching bases. The germline V gene encodes CDR1 DFQATT and CDR2 SNEGSKA (reference sequence). There are 15 residues in the CDR3. V was clipped by 4 bases and J by 0 bases, with 13 bases between them. CDR3 bases: TGCAGTGCTAAACAGGGAGTTTTTAGCAATCAGCCCCAGCATTTT. Its protein is CSAKQGVFSNQPQHF.

This clonotype was detected many times. The chain couples TRBV28 to TRBJ2-1; D unresolved. Trimming removed 5 bases at V and 6 bases at J, with 17 bases between. Germline loops: CDR1 MDHEN, CDR2 SYDVKM. The CDR3 sequence is 15 residues long. In DNA form, the CDR3 reads TGTGCCAGCAGTCCCCCTGGTCAGAAGGCCAATGAGCAGTTCTTC. Amino acid sequence: CASSPPGQKANEQFF.

This clonotype was seen repeatedly, ten times or more. V and J are TRBV20-1 and TRBJ1-1; D is possibly TRBD1 (6 bases). V lost 6 bases to trimming and J lost 0 bases, with 8 bases between them. Germline CDR1 DFQATT, CDR2 SNEGSKA (reference sequence). CDR3 length: 12 amino acids. The CDR3 sequence: CSADSVNTEAFF. For the CDR3, the DNA is TGCAGTGCGGACAGCGTGAACACTGAAGCTTTCTTT.

The rearrangement links TRBV14 to TRBJ1-1, with a possible D match to TRBD1 (6 bases). Trimming took 4 bases from V and 1 from J, leaving 16 bases between them. Germline V CDR1 and CDR2: SGHDN, FVKESK. The CDR3 consists of 16 residues. CDR3 nucleotides: TGTGCCAGCAGCCTCCCCCTTGGCAGGGGGAACACTGAAGCTTTCTTT. This translates into CASSLPLGRGNTEAFF. Filled out from reference TRBV14 and TRBJ1-1, the complete variable domain reads EAGVTQFPSHSVIEKGQTVTLRCDPISGHDNLYWYRRVMGKEIKFLLHFVKESKQDESGMPNNRFLAERTGGTYSTLKVQPAELEDSGVYFCASSLPLGRGNTEAFFGQGTRLTVV.

This clonotype has at least ten counts. The genes are TRBV14 and TRBJ2-1; TRBD2 matches 10 bases. The germline gives CDR1 SGHDN, CDR2 FVKESK. The ends lost 4 bases at V and 3 bases at J; junction bases unmatched: 6. The CDR3 is 16 residues long. The DNA for the CDR3 is TGTGCCAGCAGCCCTACTAGCGGGATCCGCTACAATGAGCAGTTCTTC. Translating it yields CASSPTSGIRYNEQFF.